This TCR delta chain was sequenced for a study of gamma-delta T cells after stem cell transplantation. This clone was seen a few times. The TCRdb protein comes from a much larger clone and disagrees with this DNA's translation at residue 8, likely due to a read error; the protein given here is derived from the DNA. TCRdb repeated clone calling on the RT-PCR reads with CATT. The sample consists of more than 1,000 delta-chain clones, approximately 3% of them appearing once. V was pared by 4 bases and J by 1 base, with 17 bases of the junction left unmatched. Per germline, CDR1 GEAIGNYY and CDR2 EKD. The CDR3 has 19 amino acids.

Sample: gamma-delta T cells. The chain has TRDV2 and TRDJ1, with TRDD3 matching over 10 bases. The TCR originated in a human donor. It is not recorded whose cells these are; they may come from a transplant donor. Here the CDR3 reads CACETLGVLGDRVTDKLIF. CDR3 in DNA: TGTGCCTGTGAGACCCTTGGGGTGCTGGGGGATAGGGTCACCGATAAACTCATCTTT.